These 7 T cell receptor beta chains share one sample of origin, sequenced in a study of blood T cell repertoires in COVID-19. Clones were read by immunoSEQ multiplex PCR, and TCRdb kept only the in-frame ones, dropping some. Seen here are over 65,000 clones, over 75% observed once, and the top ten hold 6.9%. The specimen was peripheral blood. These receptors all come from a human donor in a cohort sampled during active COVID-19.

This clone showed up just a few times. The CDR3 region is CASTLGGGRGNTIYF. The DNA for the CDR3 is TGTGCCAGCACCCTAGGGGGGGGGCGCGGAAACACCATATATTTT. V usage is TRBV28 and J usage is TRBJ1-3; TRBD1 might be the D (6 bases). Germline CDR1 is MDHEN and CDR2 is SYDVKM. Trimming removed 7 bases from V and 4 bases from J, with 17 bases in between. The CDR3 consists of 15 residues.

The chain links TRBV5-1 to TRBJ2-7; weak D call: TRBD2 (5 bases). The V end lost 3 bases, the J end lost 6 bases, and 10 bases lay between the germline ends. This CDR3 is built from 12 residues. CDR1 is SGHRS and CDR2 is YFSETQ in the germline V gene. The CDR3 nucleotides read TGCGCCAGCAGCTCCGGAGGAGTCGAGCAGTACTTC. Its protein is CASSSGGVEQYF.

The CDR3: CATSDHTRRVLVYNEQFF. CDR3 bases: TGTGCCACCAGTGACCACACTAGGAGGGTCTTGGTCTACAATGAGCAGTTCTTC. The J gene is TRBJ2-1, the V gene TRBV24-1, with D tentatively TRBD2 (6 bases). This CDR3 region has 18 residues. Per germline, CDR1 KGHDR and CDR2 SFDVKD. Trimming stripped 4 bases from V and 3 bases from J, with 21 bases between.

The V gene is TRBV3-1 (or the pseudogene TRBV3-2), the J gene TRBJ2-7, with TRBD2 matching over 10 bases. J lost 6 bases, V lost 4 bases, and 9 bases had no gene match. This CDR3 comprises 15 residues. The V gene's germline CDR1 is LGHDT and CDR2 YNNKEL (reference sequence). CDR3 in amino acids: CASSPQSGGAGEQYF. For the CDR3, the DNA is TGTGCCAGCAGCCCCCAAAGCGGGGGGGCAGGCGAGCAGTACTTC.

V and J are TRBV5-1 and TRBJ2-7; no definite D call. Germline assignment: CDR1 SGHRS and CDR2 YFSETQ. The V end was cut by 3 bases, the J end by 2 bases, with 15 bases between. The CDR3 has 15 residues. This CDR3 reads CASSSGGQVAYEQYF. The DNA of the CDR3 is TGCGCCAGCAGCTCTGGTGGGCAGGTGGCCTACGAGCAGTACTTC.

This rearrangement joins TRBV24-1 to TRBJ2-5; the match to TRBD2 covers 16 bases. V lost 4 bases and J lost 4; bases outside the gene matches: 2. The CDR3 consists of 16 residues. Germline CDR1 is KGHDR and CDR2 is SFDVKD. CDR3 loop: CATSDGTSGGGETQYF. Here the CDR3 DNA reads TGTGCCACCAGTGACGGGACTAGCGGGGGGGGAGAGACCCAGTACTTC.

The rearrangement uses TRBV6-1 and TRBJ1-4; 10 bases fit TRBD1. The junction had 6 bases not matched to a gene; V was cut back by 2 bases and J by 3 bases. Germline V gene data show CDR1 as MNHNS and CDR2 as SASEGT. The CDR3 has 17 amino acids. CDR3 bases: TGTGCCAGCAGTGAACCGGGACAGGGGCGGTCTAATGAAAAACTGTTTTTT. This sequence encodes CASSEPGQGRSNEKLFF.